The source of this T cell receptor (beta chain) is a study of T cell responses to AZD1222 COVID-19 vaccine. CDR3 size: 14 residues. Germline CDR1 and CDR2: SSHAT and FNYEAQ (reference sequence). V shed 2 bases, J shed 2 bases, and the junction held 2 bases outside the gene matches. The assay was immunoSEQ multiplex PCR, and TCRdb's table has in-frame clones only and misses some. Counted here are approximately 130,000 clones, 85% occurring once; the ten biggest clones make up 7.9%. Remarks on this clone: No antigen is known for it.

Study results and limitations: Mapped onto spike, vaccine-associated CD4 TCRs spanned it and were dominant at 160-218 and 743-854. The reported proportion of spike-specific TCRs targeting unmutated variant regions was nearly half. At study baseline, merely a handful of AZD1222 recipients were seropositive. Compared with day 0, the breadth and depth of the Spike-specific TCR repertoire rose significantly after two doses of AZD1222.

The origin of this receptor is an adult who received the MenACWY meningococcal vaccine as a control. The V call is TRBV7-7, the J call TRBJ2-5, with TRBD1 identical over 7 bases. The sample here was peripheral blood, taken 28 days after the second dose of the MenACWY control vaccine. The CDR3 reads CASSLLGQQETQYF. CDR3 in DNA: TGTGCCAGCAGCTTACTGGGACAGCAAGAGACCCAGTACTTC.